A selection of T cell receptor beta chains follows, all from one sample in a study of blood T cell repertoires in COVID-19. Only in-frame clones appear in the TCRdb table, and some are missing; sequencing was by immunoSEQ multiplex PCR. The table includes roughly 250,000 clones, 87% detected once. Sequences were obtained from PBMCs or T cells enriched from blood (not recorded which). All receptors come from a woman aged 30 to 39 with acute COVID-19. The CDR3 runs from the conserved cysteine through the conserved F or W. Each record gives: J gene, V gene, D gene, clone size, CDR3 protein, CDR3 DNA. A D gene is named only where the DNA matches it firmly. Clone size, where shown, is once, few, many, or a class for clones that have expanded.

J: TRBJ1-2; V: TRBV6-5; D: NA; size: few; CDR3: CASSPMSGYGYTF; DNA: TGTGCCAGCAGCCCGATGTCAGGCTATGGCTACACCTTC
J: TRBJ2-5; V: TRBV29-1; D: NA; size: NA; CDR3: CSVVRGGQGETQYF; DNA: TGCAGCGTTGTCCGGGGCGGGCAGGGGGAGACCCAGTACTTC
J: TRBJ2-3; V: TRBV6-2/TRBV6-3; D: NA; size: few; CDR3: CASSYGGSTDTQYF; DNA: TGTGCCAGCAGTTACGGCGGTAGCACAGATACGCAGTATTTT
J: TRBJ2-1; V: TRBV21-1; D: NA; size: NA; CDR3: CASSTSGTDYNEQFF; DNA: TGTGCCAGCAGCACATCCGGGACAGACTACAATGAGCAGTTCTTC
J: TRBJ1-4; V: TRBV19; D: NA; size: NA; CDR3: CASSIGRLNEKLFF; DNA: TGTGCCAGTAGTATAGGCAGACTTAATGAAAAACTGTTTTTT
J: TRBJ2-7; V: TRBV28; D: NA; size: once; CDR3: CASSTSGHPSNEQYF; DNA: TGTGCCAGCAGTACCTCGGGTCACCCATCGAACGAGCAGTACTTC
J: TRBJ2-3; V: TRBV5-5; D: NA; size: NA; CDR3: CASSFWNLQDTQYF; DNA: TGTGCCAGCAGCTTTTGGAATCTACAGGATACGCAGTATTTT
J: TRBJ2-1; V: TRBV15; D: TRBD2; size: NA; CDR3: CATSRDVQRGYYNEQFF; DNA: TGTGCCACCAGCAGAGATGTCCAGCGGGGATACTACAATGAGCAGTTCTTC
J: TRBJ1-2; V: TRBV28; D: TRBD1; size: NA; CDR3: CATQGVYGYTF; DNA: TGTGCCACACAGGGGGTCTATGGCTACACCTTC
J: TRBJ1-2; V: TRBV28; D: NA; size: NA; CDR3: CASSFLVEGGYYGYTF; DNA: TGTGCCAGCAGTTTTCTGGTGGAGGGCGGGTATTACGGCTACACCTTC
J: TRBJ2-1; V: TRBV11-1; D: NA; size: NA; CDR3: CASSRINTDEQFF; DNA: TGTGCCAGCAGCCGAATCAATACGGATGAGCAGTTCTTC
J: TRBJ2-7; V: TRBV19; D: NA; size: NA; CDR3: CASSPRGGHEQYF; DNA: TGTGCCAGTAGTCCTCGCGGGGGCCACGAGCAGTACTTC
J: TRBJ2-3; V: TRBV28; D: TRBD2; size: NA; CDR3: CASSFSRGGATDTQYF; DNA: TGTGCCAGCAGTTTCTCTCGGGGGGGGGCTACAGATACGCAGTATTTT
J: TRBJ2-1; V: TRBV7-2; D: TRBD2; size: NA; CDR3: CASSLFLSLVGTSLFF; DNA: TGTGCCAGCAGCTTATTCTTGAGTTTGGTTGGGACTAGTCTGTTCTTC
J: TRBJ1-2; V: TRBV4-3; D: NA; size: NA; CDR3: CASSQDDGAYGYTF; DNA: TGCGCCAGCAGCCAAGACGATGGGGCCTATGGCTACACCTTC
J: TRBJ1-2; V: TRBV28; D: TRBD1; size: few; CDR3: CASSGGTGYNYGYTF; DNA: TGTGCCAGCAGTGGGGGGACAGGCTATAACTATGGCTACACCTTC
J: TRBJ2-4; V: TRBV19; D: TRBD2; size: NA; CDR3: CASSTGLAGTGKNIQYF; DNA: TGTGCCAGTAGTACGGGACTAGCGGGGACTGGCAAAAACATTCAGTACTTC
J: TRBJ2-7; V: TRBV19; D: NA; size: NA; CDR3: CASSGGGHYEQYF; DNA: TGTGCCAGTAGCGGAGGGGGCCACTACGAGCAGTACTTC
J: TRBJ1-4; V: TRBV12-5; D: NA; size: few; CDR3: CASGLVGGFHEKLFF; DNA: TGTGCTAGTGGTTTGGTCGGGGGATTCCATGAAAAACTGTTTTTT
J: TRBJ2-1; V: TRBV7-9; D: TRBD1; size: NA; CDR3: CASSLGTTGGYEQFF; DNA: TGTGCCAGCAGCTTAGGCACCACAGGGGGCTATGAGCAGTTCTTC
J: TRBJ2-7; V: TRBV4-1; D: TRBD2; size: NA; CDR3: CASSQDLSGGREQYF; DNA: TGCGCCAGCAGCCAAGATCTCAGCGGGGGGCGCGAGCAGTACTTC
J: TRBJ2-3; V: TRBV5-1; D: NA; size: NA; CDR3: CASSTTADTQYF; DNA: TGCGCCAGCAGCACCACAGCAGATACGCAGTATTTT
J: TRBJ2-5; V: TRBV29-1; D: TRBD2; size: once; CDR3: CSVPSGQETQYF; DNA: TGCAGCGTTCCTAGCGGGCAAGAGACCCAGTACTTC
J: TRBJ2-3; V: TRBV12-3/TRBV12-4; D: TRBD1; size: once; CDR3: CASSARGSTQYF; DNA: TGTGCCAGCAGTGCCAGGGGGAGTACGCAGTATTTT
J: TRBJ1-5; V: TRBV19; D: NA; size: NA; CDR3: CAGGTNQPQHF; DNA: TGTGCCGGGGGGACGAATCAGCCCCAGCATTTT
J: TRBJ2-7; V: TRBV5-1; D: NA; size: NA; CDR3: CASSYSLNSYEQYF; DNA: TGCGCCAGCAGCTATAGCCTGAATTCCTACGAGCAGTACTTC
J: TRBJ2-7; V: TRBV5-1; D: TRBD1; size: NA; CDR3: CASSSSGTGGGEQYF; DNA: TGCGCCAGCAGCTCCTCCGGGACAGGGGGCGGCGAGCAGTACTTC
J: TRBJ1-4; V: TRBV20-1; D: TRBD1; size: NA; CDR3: CSASGWTGINEKLFF; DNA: TGCAGTGCTAGTGGGTGGACAGGGATCAACGAAAAACTGTTTTTT
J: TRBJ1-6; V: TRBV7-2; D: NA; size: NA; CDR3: CASSFNLGGSSYNSPLHF; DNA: TGTGCCAGCAGCTTTAATCTCGGGGGGAGCTCCTATAATTCACCCCTCCACTTT
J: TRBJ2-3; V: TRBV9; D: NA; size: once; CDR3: CASSVSWGTRYTQYF; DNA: TGTGCCAGCAGCGTTTCGTGGGGCACACGATATACGCAGTATTTT
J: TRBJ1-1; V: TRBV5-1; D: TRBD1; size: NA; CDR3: CASRPGQGARGTEAFF; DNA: TGCGCCAGCAGACCGGGACAGGGGGCGCGGGGTACTGAAGCTTTCTTT
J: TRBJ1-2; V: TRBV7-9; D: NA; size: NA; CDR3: CASSLVLGDGYTF; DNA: TGTGCCAGCAGCTTAGTGCTCGGAGATGGCTACACCTTC
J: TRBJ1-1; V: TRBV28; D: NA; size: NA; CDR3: CASSPPLTEAFF; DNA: TGTGCCAGCAGCCCTCCTCTCACTGAAGCTTTCTTT
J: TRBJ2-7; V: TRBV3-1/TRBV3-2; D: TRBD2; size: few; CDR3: CASSHPGGICINRYEQYF; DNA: TGTGCCAGCAGCCATCCGGGAGGGATTTGCATCAATCGCTACGAGCAGTACTTC
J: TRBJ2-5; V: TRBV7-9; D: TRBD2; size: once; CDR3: CASSRGASGSRETQYF; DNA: TGTGCCAGCAGCCGCGGGGCTAGCGGGAGTAGAGAGACCCAGTACTTC
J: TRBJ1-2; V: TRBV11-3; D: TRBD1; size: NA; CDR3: CASSQTISSRDRGPHGYTF; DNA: TGTGCCAGCAGCCAAACCATTTCGAGTCGGGACAGGGGACCCCATGGCTACACCTTC
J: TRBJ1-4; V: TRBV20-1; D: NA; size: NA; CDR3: CSVGGNEKLFF; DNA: TGCAGTGTTGGAGGAAATGAAAAACTGTTTTTT
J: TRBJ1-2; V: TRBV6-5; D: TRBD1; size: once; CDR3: CASRGTEKYGYTF; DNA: TGTGCCAGCAGAGGGACAGAGAAGTATGGCTACACCTTC
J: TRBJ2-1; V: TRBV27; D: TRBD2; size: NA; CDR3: CASRTSSNYNEQFF; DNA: TGTGCCAGTAGGACTAGCTCCAACTACAATGAGCAGTTCTTC
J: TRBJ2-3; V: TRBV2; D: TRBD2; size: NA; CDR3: CASRSGRRGGRTDTQYF; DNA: TGTGCCAGCAGGAGCGGGCGGCGGGGGGGCAGGACAGATACGCAGTATTTT
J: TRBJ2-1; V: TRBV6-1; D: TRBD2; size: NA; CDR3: CASRTLAGGNNEQFF; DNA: TGTGCCAGCAGGACTCTAGCGGGAGGCAACAATGAGCAGTTCTTC
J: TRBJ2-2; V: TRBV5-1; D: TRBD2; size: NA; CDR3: CASSLEAGRDTGELFF; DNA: TGCGCCAGCAGCTTGGAAGCAGGGAGGGACACCGGGGAGCTGTTTTTT